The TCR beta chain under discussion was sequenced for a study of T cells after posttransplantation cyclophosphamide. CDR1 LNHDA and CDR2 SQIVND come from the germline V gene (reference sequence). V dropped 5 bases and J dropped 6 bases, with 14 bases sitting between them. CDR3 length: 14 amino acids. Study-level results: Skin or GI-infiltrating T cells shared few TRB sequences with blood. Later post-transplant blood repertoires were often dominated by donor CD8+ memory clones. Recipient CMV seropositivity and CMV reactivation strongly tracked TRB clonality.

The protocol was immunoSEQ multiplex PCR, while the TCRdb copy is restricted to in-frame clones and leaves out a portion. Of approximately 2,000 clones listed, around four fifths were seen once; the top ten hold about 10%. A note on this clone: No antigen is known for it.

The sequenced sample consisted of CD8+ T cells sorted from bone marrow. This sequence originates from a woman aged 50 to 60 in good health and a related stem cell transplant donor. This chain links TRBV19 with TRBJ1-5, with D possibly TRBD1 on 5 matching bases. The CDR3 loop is CASSFQGLSQPQHF. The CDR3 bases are TGTGCCAGTAGTTTCCAGGGTCTTTCTCAGCCCCAGCATTTT.